The present entry profiles one T cell receptor (beta chain) with its context. Its specificity is not known. TCR beta VDJ and CDR3 profiles were obtained from a genomic DNA template. TCRdb re-derived calls from the reads in MiXCR, one entry per CDR3 protein. The sample yields more than 150,000 distinct CDR3 sequences, 55% to 70% seen once. The data stem from a study of CD8+CD57+ T cells in acquired aplastic anemia. At the level of the study: Mean DNA quantity obtained from sorted CD4+ and CD8+ cells was about 3.5 ug. Notes on the study in general: Statistical testing detected no significant gap in CD8+ Simpson's diversity between patients and controls. There were roughly 30 CD8+ CDR3 sequences that occurred in both patients and controls.

This receptor was identified in a human donor with severe aplastic anemia or a healthy control (not recorded which). Sequenced material: sorted CD4+, CD8+, or CD8+CD57+ T cells (not recorded which) from PBMCs.

The chain's CDR3 is CASSLVGNEQYF. The CDR3 nucleotides read TGTGCCAGCAGCTTAGTGGGGAATGAGCAGTACTTC. The V and J genes are TRBV7-2 and TRBJ2-7; D is unclear. V was pared by 1 base and J by 7 bases, with 8 bases between. CDR3 size: 12 residues. Germline V lookup: CDR1 SGHTA, CDR2 FQGNSA.